Listed here is a single TCR beta chain. This specimen comes from a study of T cell responses to AZD1222 COVID-19 vaccine. The trim removed 1 base at V and 8 bases at J, leaving 7 bases unmatched. The CDR3 loop spans 16 amino acids. The germline CDR1 and CDR2 sequences are MGHRA and YSYEKL. Assay: immunoSEQ multiplex PCR; the TCRdb copy retains only in-frame clones and omits some. The table lists 95,000 to 120,000 clones, approximately 86% of them singletons. This sequence was found in an adult in good health. Specimen: peripheral blood, collected on day 0 of AZD1222 vaccination. This chain links TRBV4-1 with TRBJ2-2; TRBD1 agrees at 10 bases. CDR3 nucleotide sequence: TGCGCCAGCAGCCAAGGGACCGGGACAGGGGCTGGGGAGCTGTTTTTT. This codes for CASSQGTGTGAGELFF.